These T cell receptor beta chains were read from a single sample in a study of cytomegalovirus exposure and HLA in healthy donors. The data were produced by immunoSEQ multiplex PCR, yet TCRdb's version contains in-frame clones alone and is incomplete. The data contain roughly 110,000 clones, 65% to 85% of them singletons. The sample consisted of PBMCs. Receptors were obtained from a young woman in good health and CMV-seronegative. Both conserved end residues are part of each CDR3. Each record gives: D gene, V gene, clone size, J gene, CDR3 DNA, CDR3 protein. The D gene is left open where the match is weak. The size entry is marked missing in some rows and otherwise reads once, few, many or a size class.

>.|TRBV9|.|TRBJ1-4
TGTGCCAGCAGCGTAGCTCTGGGGGCCGACTCTGGGGAAAAACTGTTTTTT
CASSVALGADSGEKLFF
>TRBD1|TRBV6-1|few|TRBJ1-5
TGTGCCAGCAGTGAATGGGGACAGGTGGATCAGCCCCAGCATTTT
CASSEWGQVDQPQHF
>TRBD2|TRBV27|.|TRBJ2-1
TGTGCCAGCAGGAGGAGGCTAGCGGGGGGGGTCGAGCAGTTCTTC
CASRRRLAGGVEQFF
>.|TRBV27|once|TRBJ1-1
TGTGCCAGCAGTTTATCGGTTGGGGGACTCGCTGAAGCTTTCTTT
CASSLSVGGLAEAFF
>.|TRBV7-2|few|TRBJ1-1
TGTGCCAGCAGCTTAGTAATACAATTAACCACTGAAGCTTTCTTT
CASSLVIQLTTEAFF
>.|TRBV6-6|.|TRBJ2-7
TGTGCCAGCAGTTCCGGACAGACGAGACGGGACGAGCAGTACTTC
CASSSGQTRRDEQYF
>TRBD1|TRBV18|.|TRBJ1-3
TGTGCCAGCTCACCATCCTGGACAGGGGACACCATATATTTT
CASSPSWTGDTIYF
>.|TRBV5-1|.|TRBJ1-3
TGCGCCAGCAGCTCTACAGGTTCGTCGGCAGGAAACACCATATATTTT
CASSSTGSSAGNTIYF
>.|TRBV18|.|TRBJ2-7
TGTGCCAGCTCACCGGTGGGGAGCTCCTACGAGCAGTACTTC
CASSPVGSSYEQYF
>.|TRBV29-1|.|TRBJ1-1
TGCCTGGCTTACATGAACACTGAAGCTTTCTTT
CLAYMNTEAFF
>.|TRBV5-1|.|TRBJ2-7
TGCGCCAGCAGCTACGGGACAACGAGCTCCTACGAGCAGTACTTC
CASSYGTTSSYEQYF
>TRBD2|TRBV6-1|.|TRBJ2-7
TGTGCCAGCAGTGAGTGGGTATTAGCGGGAGTTAATGAGCAGTACTTC
CASSEWVLAGVNEQYF
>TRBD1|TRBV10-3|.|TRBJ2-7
TGTGCCCCTCTGGTCGGGACAGGGTGCTACGAGCAGTACTTC
CAPLVGTGCYEQYF
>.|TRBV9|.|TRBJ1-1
TGTGCCAGCAGTCCCTTGGCGGGGAGTACTGAAGCTTTCTTT
CASSPLAGSTEAFF
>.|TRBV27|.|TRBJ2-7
TGTGCCAGCGCCCCGGAGGTGGTTTCTTACGAGCAGTACTTC
CASAPEVVSYEQYF
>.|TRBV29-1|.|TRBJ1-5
TGCAGCGTCGCCCGGGACAAAAACCAGCCCCAGCATTTT
CSVARDKNQPQHF
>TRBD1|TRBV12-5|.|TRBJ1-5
TGTGCTAGTGGTTCCCGGGACAGGGTGGGCAATCAGCCCCAGCATTTT
CASGSRDRVGNQPQHF
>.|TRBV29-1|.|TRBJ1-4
TGCAGCGTTGGCGGCGAAAAACTGTTTTTT
CSVGGEKLFF
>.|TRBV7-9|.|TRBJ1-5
TGTGCCAGCAGCTTACAGGGCCAGCCCCAGCATTTT
CASSLQGQPQHF
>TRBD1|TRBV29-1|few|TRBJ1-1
TGCAGCGTCGAATACAGGGGCCTGAACACTGAAGCTTTCTTT
CSVEYRGLNTEAFF
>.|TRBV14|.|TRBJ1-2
TGTGCCAGCAGCCAAGGAGGGTTTGGAGGCTACACCTTC
CASSQGGFGGYTF
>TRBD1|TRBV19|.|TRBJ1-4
TGTGCCAGTAGTATTCAGGACAGGATGTATGAAAAACTGTTTTTT
CASSIQDRMYEKLFF
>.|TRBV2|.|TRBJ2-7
TGTGCCAGCACAGGGAATAGGTTCTCAACAGAGTCCTACGAGCAGTACTTC
CASTGNRFSTESYEQYF
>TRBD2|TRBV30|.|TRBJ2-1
TGTGCCTGGTCCTTCACCCGGACTAGCGGAACCTACAATGAGCAGTTCTTC
CAWSFTRTSGTYNEQFF
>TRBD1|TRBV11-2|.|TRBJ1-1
TGTGCCAGCAGCCAGACAGGGACCACTGAAGCTTTCTTT
CASSQTGTTEAFF
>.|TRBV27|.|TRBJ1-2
TGTGCCAGCAGTTTAGGAGGGACTAGAGGCTACACCTTC
CASSLGGTRGYTF
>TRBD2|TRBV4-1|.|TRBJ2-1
TGCGCCAGCAGCCAAGATCGACTAGCGGGGGTAGTTGAGCAGTTCTTC
CASSQDRLAGVVEQFF
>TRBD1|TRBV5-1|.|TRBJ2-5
TGCGCCAGCAAAGCCGCGACAGGGGGCAGGGAGACCCAGTACTTC
CASKAATGGRETQYF
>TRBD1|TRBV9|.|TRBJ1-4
TGTGCCAGCAGCCCATATGGGACAGGGGCCCAAAACGAAAAACTGTTTTTT
CASSPYGTGAQNEKLFF
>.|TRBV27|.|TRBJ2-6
TGTGCCAGCTGTGACATCGGCTCTGGGGCCAACGTCCTGACTTTC
CASCDIGSGANVLTF
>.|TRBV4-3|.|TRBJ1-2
TGCGCCAGCAGCCAAGGTGAACAGGGATGGGGCGGCTACACCTTC
CASSQGEQGWGGYTF
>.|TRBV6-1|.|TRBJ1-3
TGTGCCAGCAGTCCGGGAAGCTCTGGAAACACCATATATTTT
CASSPGSSGNTIYF
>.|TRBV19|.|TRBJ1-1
TGTGCCAGTAGTATTCTACAGAAAGCTTTCTTT
CASSILQKAFF
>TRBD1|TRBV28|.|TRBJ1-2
TGTGCCAGCAGTCGCACCAGCCGGGACAGGGTAAGGGGTGATGGCTACACCTTC
CASSRTSRDRVRGDGYTF
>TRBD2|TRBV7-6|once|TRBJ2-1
TGTGCCGTCCGGGGTGGGCCTAGCGGCAATGAGCAGTTCTTC
CAVRGGPSGNEQFF
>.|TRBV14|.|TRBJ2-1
TGTGCCAGCAGCCAAGGGCTAGCCTCCTACAATGAGCAGTTCTTC
CASSQGLASYNEQFF
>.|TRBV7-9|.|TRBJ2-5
TGTGCCAGCAGCTTAGAGACAGGAGAGACCCAGTACTTC
CASSLETGETQYF
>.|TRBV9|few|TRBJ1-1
TGTGCCAGCAGCGAACAGGGTACTGAAGCTTTCTTT
CASSEQGTEAFF
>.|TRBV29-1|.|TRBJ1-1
TGCAGCGTTGAAGATACGGGGAGGGACACTGAAGCTTTCTTT
CSVEDTGRDTEAFF
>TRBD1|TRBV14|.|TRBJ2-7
TGTGCCAGCAGCCAACCGGACAGGGGATCCTACGAGCAGTACTTC
CASSQPDRGSYEQYF
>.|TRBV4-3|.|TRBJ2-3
TGCGCCAGCAGCCCTCGGACGGGCGGGGTGGATACGCAGTATTTT
CASSPRTGGVDTQYF
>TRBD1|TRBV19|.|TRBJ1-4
TGTGCCAGTAGCAGCCCGGGACAGGGAACAACTAATGAAAAACTGTTTTTT
CASSSPGQGTTNEKLFF
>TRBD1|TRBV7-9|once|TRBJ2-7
TGTGCCAGCAGCGCCCTGGGACAGCTAGCCTACGAGCAGTACTTC
CASSALGQLAYEQYF
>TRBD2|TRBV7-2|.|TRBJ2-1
TGTGCCAAGACTAGCGGGGGAAACTCCTACAATGAGCAGTTCTTC
CAKTSGGNSYNEQFF
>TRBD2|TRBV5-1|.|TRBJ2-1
TGCGCCAGCAGCTTGGGTACTAGCGGGGGGTTTTTAAGTGAGCAGTTCTTC
CASSLGTSGGFLSEQFF
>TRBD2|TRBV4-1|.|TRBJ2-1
TGCGCCAGCAGCCAAGATCCGGGACTAGGGTCCTACAATGAGCAGTTCTTC
CASSQDPGLGSYNEQFF
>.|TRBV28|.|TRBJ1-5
TGTGCCAGCAGTTTGAGTGCAGGGTCCATTAGCAATCAGCCCCAGCATTTT
CASSLSAGSISNQPQHF
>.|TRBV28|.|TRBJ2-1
TGTGCCAGCAGTTTCAGGGTTGATCTGGCCCCGGACAATGAGCAGTTCTTC
CASSFRVDLAPDNEQFF